This T cell receptor beta chain was captured by sequencing in a study of cytomegalovirus exposure and HLA in healthy donors. Study-wide results and limits: Accounts indicate the classifier identified cytomegalovirus status with strong specificity and sensitivity.

Note on this clone: Its matching antigen is unknown.

Germline CDR1 is GTSNPN and CDR2 is SVGIG (reference sequence). CDR3 length: 12 amino acids. V lost 5 bases, J lost 1 base, and 8 bases lay in between. Libraries were prepared by immunoSEQ multiplex PCR; TCRdb keeps only in-frame clonotypes and omits some of them. The sample holds roughly 60,000 clones; just under 95% are singletons and the top ten take 2% to 2.5%. V usage is TRBV30 and J usage is TRBJ1-2; the D is unclear. The sample comprised PBMCs. This TCR was recovered from a man aged 18 to 35 in good health and CMV-seronegative. In nucleotides, the CDR3 is TGTGCCTGGGGCCCACGTAACTATGGCTACACCTTC. It translates to CAWGPRNYGYTF. The full variable domain, its missing parts supplied by reference TRBV30 and TRBJ1-2, is SQTIHQWPATLVQPVGSPLSLECTVEGTSNPNLYWYRQAAGRGLQLLFYSVGIGQISSEVPQNLSASRPQDRQFILSSKKLLLSDSGFYLCAWGPRNYGYTFGSGTRLTVV.